This TCR beta chain was found in a study of blood T cells in healthy people across ages (dated by TCRdb to about 2015). In terms of the full investigation: Template switching captured roughly one uniquely barcoded TCR beta cDNA molecule per two T cells in model experiments. Using deep sequencing normalized with unique cDNA molecular identifiers, the study measured how TCR beta repertoire diversity changes with age. The donors were divided into four age groups: young (average around 16 years), middle-aged (about 40), aged (approximately 59) and long-lived (nearly 85). To avoid experimental bias, donors of different ages were distributed randomly across sequencing lanes. Two additional independent replicas of 1 million unique cDNA reads from the same blood draw were analyzed for two donors (one aged 18 to 30 and one aged 80 or older).

The approximately 40 donors, aged about 6 to 95 years, were systemically healthy Caucasian individuals from Russia. Ten milliliters of peripheral blood were collected from each donor into EDTA-treated Vacutainer tubes. Ficoll-Paque density-gradient centrifugation was used to isolate PBMCs, with at least 7 million obtained per sample. Trizol reagent was used to extract total RNA from PBMCs, with at least 6 micrograms per sample. Naive CD45RAhigh/CD27high T cell percentages were measured by flow cytometry on a PBMC aliquot from every donor. This clonotype was seen more than once but under ten times. It lacks a known antigen. No base quality information exists; no much larger clone differs at one position. Receptor amplification or capture employed 5' RACE. The data were produced on an Illumina HiSeq 2500. A second roughly 7 to 11 cycle PCR used a sample-barcoded 5' primer and a J-beta primer mix. Each TCR beta cDNA molecule received a unique molecular identifier from a template-switch 5' adaptor carrying 12 random nucleotides. Each sample yielded at least 3 million CDR3-containing paired-end reads. The Mint cDNA synthesis kit, primed by a TRBC-specific oligonucleotide, was used to synthesize first-strand cDNA from all RNA. All cDNA was treated with uracil-DNA glycosylase and then went through a first 18-cycle PCR with the universal primers M1SS and BC2_uni_R. Turning to the authors' computational methods: For normalization, 1 million high-quality reads were randomly selected from each sample, with every read carrying a distinct molecular identifier. Instead of being binned into consensus sequences, reads with shared molecular identifiers were discarded. MiTCR, with a Q25 quality threshold and the strictest error-elimination algorithm, was used for CDR3 identification, clonotype clustering and error correction. Lower-bound total TCR beta diversity was estimated with a nonparametric unseen species model using Euler transformation. The public reads were quality trimmed at Q25 with fastp and then assembled into clones with MiXCR by TCRdb, keeping productive beta chains. Rows matching on CDR3 protein sequence are summarized as one entry with the most common DNA and genes. The V and J calls shown here were made by TCRdb, not taken from the authors' results. The sample has around 1,700,000 distinct CDR3 sequences on record, approximately 30% of them singletons. 7% to 9% of the sample belongs to the ten largest clones.

V and J lose 0 bases and 4 bases, and a span of 11 bases separates them. Its CDR3 holds 15 amino acids, cysteine through phenylalanine. Only the CDR3 DNA is retained, 45 bases long and in frame from the first base. CDR1 and CDR2, looked up from the germline V gene (reference sequence), are SGHKS and YYEKEE. Here is what the overall study found, with its caveats: Observed TCR beta diversity per million T cells fell roughly linearly with age, and a significant reduction was already apparent by age roughly 40. Because donor CMV infection status was unknown, age-related changes in expanded clonotypes were potentially confounded. Compared with the aged group, the long-lived group had more naive CD4+ T cells, fewer expanded clones and increased TCR diversity, suggesting age selection. Observed TCR beta diversity correlated strongly with the percentage of naive T cells measured by flow cytometry. Because profiling used bulk unsorted PBMCs, naive and antigen-experienced compartments could not be compared conclusively. Total diversity estimates from one million sequenced T cells were considered lower bounds and underestimates.

The receptor comes from a woman in her thirties in good health. This sequence uses TRBV5-5 and TRBJ1-5; perhaps TRBD1 is the D gene, with 6 bases matching. The sequencing sample was made of blood. Here the CDR3 is given as CASSLVRGVNQPQHF. In nucleotide form, the sequence is TGTGCCAGCAGCTTGGTCAGGGGTGTAAATCAGCCCCAGCATTTT. This CDR3, with the reference TRBV5-5 and TRBJ1-5 proteins standing in past its ends, gives the full variable domain DAGVTQSPTHLIKTRGQQVTLRCSPISGHKSVSWYQQVLGQGPQFIFQYYEKEERGRGNFPDRFSARQFPNYSSELNVNALLLGDSALYLCASSLVRGVNQPQHFGDGTRLSIL.